This TCR beta chain is drawn from a study of blood T cell repertoires in COVID-19. Study overall: Acute and convalescent COVID-19 samples came from the United States, Italy and Spain.

Here immunoSEQ multiplex PCR was the method, and the copy in TCRdb shows in-frame clones only, minus some. The sample has some 290,000 clones, around 90% seen once. The CDR3 has 14 residues. The germline V and J ends were trimmed by 1 base and 1 base, with 5 bases remaining between them. Germline lookup yields CDR1 MNHNS and CDR2 SASEGT. Sequencing input: peripheral blood. This sequence originates from a woman between 50 and 59 years old who had recovered from COVID-19. The rearrangement uses TRBV6-1 and TRBJ1-5; D unresolved. CDR3 in amino acids: CASSEVLSNQPQHF. The CDR3 bases are TGTGCCAGCAGTGAAGTCCTCAGCAATCAGCCCCAGCATTTT.